The 4 T cell receptor beta chains presented below share a single source sample, sequenced in a study of neurological immune-mediated disorders. Via MiXCR, TCRdb re-called the 5' RACE reads, giving one row per CDR3 protein. Altogether 20,000 to 30,000 distinct CDR3 sequences are present, around 2.5% being singletons, with the ten largest covering over 2%. The sequencing sample was made of PBMCs. The receptor source for this set is a woman aged 50 to 65 with multiple sclerosis.

This clonotype was recorded many times. V usage is TRBV6-2 or TRBV6-3 and J usage is TRBJ1-5, with no clear D. This CDR3 spans 15 amino acids. The germline gives CDR1 MNHEY, CDR2 SVGEGT. V was cut by 5 bases and J by 2 bases, with 13 bases left in between. The CDR3 region is CASSDNLLGNQPQHF. The CDR3 nucleotides are TGTGCCAGCAGTGATAACCTATTGGGCAATCAGCCCCAGCATTTT.

This clonotype appeared many times. V usage is TRBV9 and J usage is TRBJ2-1; D ambiguous. The germline CDR1 and CDR2 sequences are SGDLS and YYNGEE. V lost 4 bases to trimming and J lost 1 base, with 12 bases between them. The CDR3 spans 15 residues. CDR3: CASSPSSLSYNEQFF. Written as DNA, the CDR3 is TGTGCCAGCAGCCCCAGTAGTTTATCCTACAATGAGCAGTTCTTC.

Comments on this clonotype: Lacking the conserved final phenylalanine or tryptophan, this CDR3 likely reflects a read error. V and J are TRBV11-2 and TRBJ1-1; D may be TRBD1 (5 bases). CDR3 length: 13 amino acids. Germline CDR1 reads SGHAT; CDR2 reads FQNNGV. V was pared by 4 bases and J by 4 bases, with 10 bases between. In DNA, the CDR3 is TGTGCCAGCAGCTCAGGGAGGCGCACTGAAGCTTTCAAT. Its protein is CASSSGRRTEAFN.

The table lists this clonotype with many counts. The V call is TRBV5-1, the J call TRBJ1-2; D unclear. Germline values: CDR1 SGHRS, CDR2 YFSETQ. Deletions cut 0 bases from V and 1 base from J, with 1 base between. CDR3 length: 12 residues. CDR3 nucleotides: TGCGCCAGCAGCTTGGATAACTATGGCTACACCTTC. Amino acid sequence: CASSLDNYGYTF. The whole variable domain, filled in from reference TRBV5-1 and TRBJ1-2, reads KAGVTQTPRYLIKTRGQQVTLSCSPISGHRSVSWYQQTPGQGLQFLFEYFSETQRNKGNFPGRFSGRQFSNSRSEMNVSTLELGDSALYLCASSLDNYGYTFGSGTRLTVV.